The sequence of this TCR beta chain was determined in a study of patients with pleural tuberculosis (dated by TCRdb to the mid-2010s). Sequencing relied on an Illumina Genome Analyzer IIx. TCRdb passed the public sequencing reads through fastp at Q25 and MiXCR, retaining productive beta sequences. Each CDR3 protein gets just one entry, which takes the most common genes and DNA from the rows behind it. The table for this sample lists approximately 53,000 distinct CDR3 sequences; 5.5% to 8% of them were counted only once. Around 16% of the sample is held by the ten biggest clonotypes. Between the V and J ends, shortened by 5 bases and 2 bases respectively, the junction contains 6 bases. The CDR3 spans 13 residues, from the cysteine through the phenylalanine. Only CDR3 DNA is held: 39 bases, read in frame from base 1. CDR1 and CDR2 (MNHNS, SASEGT) derive from the germline V gene. This clonotype was found many times. No cognate antigen has been identified for it. No base quality values were provided; no much bigger clone lies one nucleotide off.

Recombination linked TRBV6-1 to TRBJ2-2; a confident D gene designation cannot be given. The sequence derives from a human donor with pleural tuberculosis. The CDR3 region has the sequence CASSPANTGELFF. In nucleotide form, the sequence is TGTGCCAGCAGTCCGGCAAACACCGGGGAGCTGTTTTTT.